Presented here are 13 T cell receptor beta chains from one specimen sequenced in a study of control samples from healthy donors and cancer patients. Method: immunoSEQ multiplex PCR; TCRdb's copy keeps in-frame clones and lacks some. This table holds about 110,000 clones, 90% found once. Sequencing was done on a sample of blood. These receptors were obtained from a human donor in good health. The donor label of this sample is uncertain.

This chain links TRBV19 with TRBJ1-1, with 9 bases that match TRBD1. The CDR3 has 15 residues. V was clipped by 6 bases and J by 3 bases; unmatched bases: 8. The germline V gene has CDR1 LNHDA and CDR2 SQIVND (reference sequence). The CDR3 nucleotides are TGTGCCAGTAGCCTAACAGGGGGCGAGGACACTGAAGCTTTCTTT. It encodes CASSLTGGEDTEAFF.

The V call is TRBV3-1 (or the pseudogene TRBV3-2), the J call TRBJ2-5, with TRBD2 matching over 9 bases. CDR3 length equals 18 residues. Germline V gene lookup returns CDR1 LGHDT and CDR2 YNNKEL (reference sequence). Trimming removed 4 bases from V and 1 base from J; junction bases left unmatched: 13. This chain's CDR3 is CASSPGGPGGGVQETQYF. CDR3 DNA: TGTGCCAGCAGCCCGGGGGGCCCGGGCGGGGGGGTCCAAGAGACCCAGTACTTC.

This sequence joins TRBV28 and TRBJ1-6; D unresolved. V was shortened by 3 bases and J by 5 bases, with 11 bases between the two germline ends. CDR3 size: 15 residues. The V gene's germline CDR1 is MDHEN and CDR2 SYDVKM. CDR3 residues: CASSFGRTNNSPLHF. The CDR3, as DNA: TGTGCCAGCAGTTTCGGTCGCACCAATAATTCACCCCTCCACTTT.

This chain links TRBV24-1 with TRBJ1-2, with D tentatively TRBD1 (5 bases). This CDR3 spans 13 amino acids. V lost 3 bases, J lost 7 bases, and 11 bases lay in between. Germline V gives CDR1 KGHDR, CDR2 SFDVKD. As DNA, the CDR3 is TGTGCCACCAGTGATGTCAGGGTAGGTGGCTACACCTTC. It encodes CATSDVRVGGYTF.

The DNA for the CDR3 is TGTGCCACCAGTGATTTCCCGTATTGGGGTGAGTCTTGGGGGCGGAAGAACACCGGGGAGCTGTTTTTT. Encoded protein: CATSDFPYWGESWGRKNTGELFF. This chain links TRBV24-1 with TRBJ2-2, with D maybe TRBD1 (6 bases). Germline assignment: CDR1 KGHDR and CDR2 SFDVKD. The CDR3 consists of 23 residues. Trimming took 1 base from V and 1 from J, leaving 30 bases between them.

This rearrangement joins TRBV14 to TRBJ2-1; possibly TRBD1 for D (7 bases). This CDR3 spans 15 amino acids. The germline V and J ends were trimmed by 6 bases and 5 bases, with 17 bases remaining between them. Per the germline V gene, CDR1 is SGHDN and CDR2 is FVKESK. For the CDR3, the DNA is TGTGCCAGCAGTCGGCGGGACAGTGAAAACAATGAGCAGTTCTTC. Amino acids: CASSRRDSENNEQFF.

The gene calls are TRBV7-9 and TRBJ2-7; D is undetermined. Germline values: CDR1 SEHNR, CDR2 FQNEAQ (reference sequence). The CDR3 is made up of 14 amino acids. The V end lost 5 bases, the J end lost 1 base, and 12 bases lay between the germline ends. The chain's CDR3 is CASSRHSTSYEQYF. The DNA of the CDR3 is TGTGCCAGCAGCCGGCACTCGACTTCCTACGAGCAGTACTTC.

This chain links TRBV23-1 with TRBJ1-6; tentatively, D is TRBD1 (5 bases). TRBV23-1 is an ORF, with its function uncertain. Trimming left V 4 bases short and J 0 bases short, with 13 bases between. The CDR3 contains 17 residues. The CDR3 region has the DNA TGCGCCAGCAGTCGGACACCCTATTTCTCCTATAATTCACCCCTCCACTTT. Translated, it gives CASSRTPYFSYNSPLHF.

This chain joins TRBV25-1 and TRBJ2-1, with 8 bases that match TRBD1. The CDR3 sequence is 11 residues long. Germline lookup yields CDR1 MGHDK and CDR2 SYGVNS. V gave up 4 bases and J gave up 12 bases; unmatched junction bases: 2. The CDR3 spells CASSGQGPQFF. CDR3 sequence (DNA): TGTGCCAGCAGTGGACAGGGGCCGCAGTTCTTC. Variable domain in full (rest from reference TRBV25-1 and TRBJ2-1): EADIYQTPRYLVIGTGKKITLECSQTMGHDKMYWYQQDPGMELHLIHYSYGVNSTEKGDLSSESTVSRIRTEHFPLTLESARPSHTSQYLCASSGQGPQFFGPGTRLTVL.

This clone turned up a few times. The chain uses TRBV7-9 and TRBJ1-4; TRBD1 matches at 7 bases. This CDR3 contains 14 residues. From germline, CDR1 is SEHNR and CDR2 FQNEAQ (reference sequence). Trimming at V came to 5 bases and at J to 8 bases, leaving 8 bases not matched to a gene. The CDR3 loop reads CASSLRQGGEKLFF. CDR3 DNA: TGTGCCAGCAGCCTAAGACAGGGCGGGGAAAAACTGTTTTTT.

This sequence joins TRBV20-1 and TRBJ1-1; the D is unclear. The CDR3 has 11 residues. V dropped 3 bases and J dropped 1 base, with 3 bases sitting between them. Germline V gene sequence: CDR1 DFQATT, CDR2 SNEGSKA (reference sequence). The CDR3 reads CSASENTEAFF. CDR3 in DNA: TGCAGTGCTAGTGAGAACACTGAAGCTTTCTTT.

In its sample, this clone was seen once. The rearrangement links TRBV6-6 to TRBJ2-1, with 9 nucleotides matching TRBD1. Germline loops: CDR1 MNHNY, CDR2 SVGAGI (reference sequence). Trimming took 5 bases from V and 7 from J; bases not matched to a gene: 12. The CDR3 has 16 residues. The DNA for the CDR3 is TGTGCCAGCAGTCGATATCAACAGGGGGCTCTGAATGAGCAGTTCTTC. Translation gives CASSRYQQGALNEQFF.

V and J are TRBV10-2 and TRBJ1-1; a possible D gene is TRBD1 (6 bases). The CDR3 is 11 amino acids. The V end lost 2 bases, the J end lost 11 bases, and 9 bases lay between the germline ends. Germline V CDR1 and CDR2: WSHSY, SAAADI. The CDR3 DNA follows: TGCGCCAGCAGTGAGCAGGGGTTGGCTTTCTTT. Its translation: CASSEQGLAFF.